The rows below give T cell receptor beta chains drawn from one sample of a study of cytotoxic CD8 clonotypes in ibrutinib-treated CLL. Here immunoSEQ multiplex PCR was the method, and the copy in TCRdb shows in-frame clones only, minus some. The table shows around 16,000 clones, with approximately 67% occurring only once. The source was PBMCs, collected before ibrutinib treatment. The receptors shown here come from a human donor with chronic lymphocytic leukemia. The CDR3 runs from the conserved cysteine through the conserved F or W. A D gene is named only where the DNA matches it firmly. Size is omitted from some rows. Given values are once, few, many or a class for expanded clones.

few	TRBV30	TRBJ1-1	-	12	TGTGCCTGGAGTGCGGGGAAGGCTGAAGCTTTCTTT	CAWSAGKAEAFF
-	TRBV10-3	TRBJ1-6	TRBD1	16	TGTGCCATCAGTGAGAGAGTCGACAGGGTCGGTTCACCCCTCCACTTT	CAISERVDRVGSPLHF
few	TRBV6-1	TRBJ1-6	-	18	TGTGCCAGCAGTGAGACTAGTTGGCAGCGCGGAAATAATTCACCCCTCCACTTT	CASSETSWQRGNNSPLHF
-	TRBV5-1	TRBJ2-5	-	13	TGCGCCAGCAGCTTGGGCAGGGCAGAGACCCAGTACTTC	CASSLGRAETQYF
-	TRBV4-2	TRBJ2-3	TRBD2	18	TGTGCCAGCAGCCAGGGACTAGCGGGGGGGCCTCCCACAGATACGCAGTATTTT	CASSQGLAGGPPTDTQYF
once	TRBV29-1	TRBJ2-3	-	11	TGCAGCGTTGAAGGGGCAGATACGCAGTATTTT	CSVEGADTQYF
few	TRBV6-1	TRBJ1-6	-	14	TGTGCCAGCAGTTCGGACAGTTATAATTCACCCCTCCACTTT	CASSSDSYNSPLHF
-	TRBV10-2	TRBJ2-1	-	13	TGCGCCAGCGCAAGATGGATAGGGAATGAGCAGTTCTTC	CASARWIGNEQFF
-	TRBV7-6	TRBJ1-1	TRBD1	14	TGTGCCAGCAGCCCCGACAGGGGCAACACTGAAGCTTTCTTT	CASSPDRGNTEAFF
-	TRBV6-1	TRBJ2-1	-	14	TGTGCCAGCTCACGGGCAGGCTCCTACAATGAGCAGTTCTTC	CASSRAGSYNEQFF
-	TRBV4-2	TRBJ2-3	TRBD2	15	TGTGCCAGCAGCCATGGGACTAGCTGGTCAGATACGCAGTATTTT	CASSHGTSWSDTQYF
-	TRBV5-4	TRBJ1-1	-	14	TGTGCCAGCAGCTTAAGCATCCCCGGGGAACAAGCTTTCTTT	CASSLSIPGEQAFF
-	TRBV28	TRBJ1-5	TRBD1	16	TGTGCCAGCACCTCGGGACAGGGGGCTCTCAATCAGCCCCAGCATTTT	CASTSGQGALNQPQHF
-	TRBV28	TRBJ1-5	-	14	TGTGCCAGCAGTACCCGACAGACTCATCAGCCCCAGCATTTT	CASSTRQTHQPQHF
-	TRBV4-3	TRBJ2-7	-	21	TGCGCCAGCAGCCAAGAGTTTCGAGGGCCCGGGTTTACAGGTTTCCCCTACGAGCAGTACTTC	CASSQEFRGPGFTGFPYEQYF
-	TRBV5-1	TRBJ2-7	-	13	TGCGCCAGCAGCTTACCTCGGGGCCGGGAGCAGTACTTC	CASSLPRGREQYF
-	TRBV19	TRBJ2-3	-	15	TGTGCCAGTAGTATAGTCGGGGTTGGGATAGATACGCAGTATTTT	CASSIVGVGIDTQYF
-	TRBV18	TRBJ2-3	-	15	TGTGCCAGCTCACATGGGGACTCTGGCACAGATACGCAGTATTTT	CASSHGDSGTDTQYF
few	TRBV5-4	TRBJ2-7	-	17	TGTGCCAGCAGCTCCGTCGGAAACAGGGTTTTCTCCTACGAGCAGTACTTC	CASSSVGNRVFSYEQYF
once	TRBV7-9	TRBJ1-6	-	12	TGTGCCAGCACCATACAGGATGGCCCCCTCCACTTT	CASTIQDGPLHF
once	TRBV27	TRBJ1-3	-	13	TGTGCCAGCAGTTCTCGGACTGGAAACACCATATATTTT	CASSSRTGNTIYF
-	TRBV27	TRBJ2-5	-	14	TGTGCCAGCAGTTTCCAACAGGGAGGAGAGACCCAGTACTTC	CASSFQQGGETQYF
-	TRBV18	TRBJ2-5	TRBD2	16	TGTGCCAGCTCACCACGGACTAGCGGGACCCAAGAGACCCAGTACTTC	CASSPRTSGTQETQYF
-	TRBV7-3	TRBJ2-1	-	17	TGTGCCAGCAGCTTTTCTCTGGGGAGTTATGGGTTAAATGAGCAGTTCTTC	CASSFSLGSYGLNEQFF
few	TRBV6-7	TRBJ2-2	-	14	TGTGCCAGCAGGGACGCGCGAGGCACCGGGGAGCTGTTTTTT	CASRDARGTGELFF
-	TRBV28	TRBJ2-5	-	13	TGTGCCAGCAGTTTTGCCGGCCAAGAGACCCAGTACTTC	CASSFAGQETQYF
-	TRBV15	TRBJ1-6	-	14	TGTGCCACCAGCGCCCGGACGGGGAATTCACCCCTCCACTTT	CATSARTGNSPLHF
once	TRBV18	TRBJ1-6	-	16	TGTGCCAGCTCACCCCCGGGGGGGGGTACGAATTCACCCCTCCACTTT	CASSPPGGGTNSPLHF
few	TRBV7-3	TRBJ2-1	TRBD1	14	TGTGCCAGCAGCTCGACAGGGGATAGCAATGAGCAGTTCTTC	CASSSTGDSNEQFF
-	TRBV6-1	TRBJ1-5	-	12	TGTGCCAGCAGGGGATTTAATCAGCCCCAGCATTTT	CASRGFNQPQHF
-	TRBV2	TRBJ1-1	-	13	TGTGCCACTCTCCTGGATGGGACGATGGGAGCTTTCTTT	CATLLDGTMGAFF
-	TRBV5-5	TRBJ2-1	TRBD1	12	TGTGCCAGCAGCCCAGGACAGGGAGGCGGGTTCTTC	CASSPGQGGGFF
-	TRBV5-1	TRBJ2-3	-	14	TGCGCCAGCAGCTTTGACAGCTTCACAGATACGCAGTATTTT	CASSFDSFTDTQYF
-	TRBV6-1	TRBJ2-1	TRBD1	11	TGTGCCATCGGGACAGGGTGGAGGCAGTTCTTC	CAIGTGWRQFF
-	TRBV7-9	TRBJ2-3	-	17	TGTGCCAGCAGCTTAGCCCGGGGCCAGGGCATTGCAGATACGCAGTATTTT	CASSLARGQGIADTQYF
-	TRBV7-9	TRBJ1-5	-	12	TGTGCCAGCAGCGAGGGGGGGCAGCCCCAGCATTTT	CASSEGGQPQHF
-	TRBV5-1	TRBJ2-1	-	15	TGCGCCAGCAGCTTGTTAAACACCGGGTACAATGAGCAGTTCTTC	CASSLLNTGYNEQFF
-	TRBV5-1	TRBJ1-1	TRBD1	14	TGCGCCAGCAGCTTGGAAGGGGGCGCGAATGAAGCTTTCTTT	CASSLEGGANEAFF
-	TRBV6-6	TRBJ1-1	-	12	TGTGCCAGCAGTTACTCCCGGACTGAAGCTTTCTTT	CASSYSRTEAFF
-	TRBV4-3	TRBJ1-1	-	15	TGCGCCAGCAGCCAAGATCTCCCGGCGAACACTGAAGCTTTCTTT	CASSQDLPANTEAFF
-	TRBV27	TRBJ2-3	-	15	TGTGCCAGCAGTTTAAAGCCCCCCCTAGCCACCTTGCAGTATTTT	CASSLKPPLATLQYF
-	TRBV6-7	TRBJ2-7	-	13	TGTGCCAGCAGTGAAGGGGAGTTCTACGAGCAGTACTTC	CASSEGEFYEQYF
-	TRBV6-5	TRBJ2-5	TRBD1	13	TGTGCCAGCAGTTACGGGACAGAAGAGACCCAGTACTTC	CASSYGTEETQYF
once	TRBV29-1	TRBJ2-7	TRBD1	14	TGCAGCGCGAGAAGGGGGGACAGGGGTTACGAGCAGTACTTC	CSARRGDRGYEQYF
few	TRBV6-1	TRBJ1-1	TRBD1	14	TGTGCCAGCAGTGCTTCTAGGGGGCTGGCTGAAGCTTTCTTT	CASSASRGLAEAFF
few	TRBV11-2	TRBJ1-1	-	12	TGTGCCAGCAGCTTATCCGGCACTGAAGCTTTCTTT	CASSLSGTEAFF